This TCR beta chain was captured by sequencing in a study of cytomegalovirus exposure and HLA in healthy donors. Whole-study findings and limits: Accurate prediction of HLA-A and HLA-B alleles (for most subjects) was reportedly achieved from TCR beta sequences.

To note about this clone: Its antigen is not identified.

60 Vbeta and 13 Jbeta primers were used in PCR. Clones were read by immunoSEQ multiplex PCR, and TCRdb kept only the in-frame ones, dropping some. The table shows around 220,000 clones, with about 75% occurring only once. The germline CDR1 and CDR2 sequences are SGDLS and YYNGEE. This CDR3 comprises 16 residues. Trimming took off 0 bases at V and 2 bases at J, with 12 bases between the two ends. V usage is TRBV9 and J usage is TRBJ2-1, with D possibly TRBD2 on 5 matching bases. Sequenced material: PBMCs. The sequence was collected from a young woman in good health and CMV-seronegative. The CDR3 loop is CASSVETGYPYNEQFF. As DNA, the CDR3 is TGTGCCAGCAGCGTAGAAACGGGGTACCCCTACAATGAGCAGTTCTTC.